One and the same sample provided the 21 T cell receptor beta chains below, sequenced in a study of beta chain features in type 1 diabetes. Expressed TCRB transcripts were sequenced, since all the RNA that had been isolated was reverse transcribed. Clones were read by immunoSEQ multiplex PCR, and TCRdb kept only the in-frame ones, dropping some. The sample includes about 340,000 clones, 8% of them seen just once. Specimen: central memory CD4+ T cells from blood. The receptors here all came from a woman younger than 30 in good health.

This clone was detected a few times. J is TRBJ2-5 and V is TRBV5-1; perhaps D is TRBD1 or TRBD2 (5 bases each). The CDR3 consists of 16 residues. Germline V gives CDR1 SGHRS, CDR2 YFSETQ. Trimming pared 0 bases from V and 12 bases from J, leaving 24 bases between. The CDR3 coding sequence is TGCGCCAGCAGCTTGGATCCGGGGACGCGGTACCTCAGGAAGTACTTC. Translation gives CASSLDPGTRYLRKYF.

This clone was seen a few times. The chain links TRBV5-6 to TRBJ2-5; no firm D call. V was cut by 0 bases and J by 5 bases, with 8 bases left in between. Germline lookup yields CDR1 SGHDT and CDR2 YYEEEE. This CDR3 contains 13 residues. The CDR3 coding sequence is TGTGCCAGCAGCTTGGATCGTTTGGAGACCCAGTACTTC. Protein sequence: CASSLDRLETQYF.

The V and J genes are TRBV4-2 and TRBJ2-3, with TRBD1 matching 8 bases. The CDR3 has 18 amino acids. Trimming removed 5 bases from V and 2 bases from J; junction bases left unmatched: 15. CDR1 is LGHNA and CDR2 is YNFKEQ in the germline V gene. CDR3 nucleotides: TGTGCCAGCAGCTTGCTAGCGACCACAGGGGGTGCCACAGATACGCAGTATTTT. Translating gives CASSLLATTGGATDTQYF.

V and J are TRBV7-9 and TRBJ2-1, with 11 bases lining up with TRBD2. In germline, CDR1 is SEHNR, CDR2 FQNEAQ (reference sequence). There are 17 residues in the CDR3. V lost 3 bases, J lost 6 bases, and 10 bases stayed unmatched. The CDR3 protein is CASSFWPGTSGSNEQFF. DNA for the CDR3: TGTGCCAGCAGCTTCTGGCCGGGCACTAGCGGGAGCAATGAGCAGTTCTTC. Full variable domain (missing parts from reference TRBV7-9 and TRBJ2-1): DTGVSQNPRHKITKRGQNVTFRCDPISEHNRLYWYRQTLGQGPEFLTYFQNEAQLEKSRLLSDRFSAERPKGSFSTLEIQRTEQGDSAMYLCASSFWPGTSGSNEQFFGPGTRLTVL.

V gene TRBV15 combines with J gene TRBJ1-1; D call uncertain. Per germline, CDR1 LNHNV and CDR2 YYDKDF (reference sequence). The CDR3 spans 14 residues. V was clipped by 0 bases and J by 1 base, with 6 bases between them. The CDR3 coding sequence is TGTGCCACCAGCAGAGATCGTGGGAACACTGAAGCTTTCTTT. The encoded protein is CATSRDRGNTEAFF.

This clone occurred many times. The J gene is TRBJ2-3, the V gene TRBV21-1. TRBV21-1 counts as a pseudogene. The CDR3 loop spans 10 amino acids. The CDR3 DNA is TGTGCCAGCAGCTTGGGAAGGGAAAATTTT. Its protein is CASSLGRENF.

This chain uses TRBV11-2 with TRBJ2-1; D call uncertain. CDR3 length equals 14 residues. Germline V gene data show CDR1 as SGHAT and CDR2 as FQNNGV. With 1 base removed from V and 5 bases from J, the gap between germline ends came to 9 bases. The CDR3 DNA reads TGTGCCAGCAGCTTAGTTGCGGCAGACAATGAGCAGTTCTTC. Its translation is CASSLVAADNEQFF.

In its sample, this clone was seen a few times. The same CDR3 can be traced to other DNA sequences in this sample. The chain combines TRBV6-1 with TRBJ2-7; 10 nucleotides agree with TRBD1. This CDR3 spans 15 amino acids. Germline V gene data show CDR1 as MNHNS and CDR2 as SASEGT. J gave up 3 bases and V 6 bases, and 8 bases lay outside the gene matches. CDR3: CASSLRDRGIYEQYF. DNA for the CDR3: TGTGCCAGCAGCCTCCGGGACAGGGGCATCTACGAGCAGTACTTC.

As concerns this clone: The same CDR3 is also encoded by other DNA sequences in this sample. This sequence joins TRBV5-1 and TRBJ2-5; D might be TRBD2 (5 bases). The germline gives CDR1 SGHRS, CDR2 YFSETQ. Trimming pared 5 bases from V and 4 bases from J, leaving 6 bases between. The CDR3 totals 11 residues. CDR3: CASREAETQYF. The CDR3 DNA reads as TGCGCCAGCAGGGAGGCAGAGACCCAGTACTTC. Complete variable domain (other parts from reference TRBV5-1 and TRBJ2-5): KAGVTQTPRYLIKTRGQQVTLSCSPISGHRSVSWYQQTPGQGLQFLFEYFSETQRNKGNFPGRFSGRQFSNSRSEMNVSTLELGDSALYLCASREAETQYFGPGTRLLVL.

This clone was found once. The chain carries TRBV4-3 and TRBJ2-7; TRBD2 matches at 9 bases. The CDR3 loop spans 13 amino acids. Trimming cost V 2 bases and J 4 bases; bases outside gene matches: 0. Looked up from germline, CDR1 is LGHNA and CDR2 is YSLEER. The CDR3 nucleotides are TGCGCCAGCAGCCAACTAGCGGGGTACGAGCAGTACTTC. Amino acid sequence: CASSQLAGYEQYF.

Many counts were recorded for this clone. V is TRBV28 and J is TRBJ1-1, with 10 positions matching TRBD1. V lost 6 bases, J lost 5 bases, and 6 bases stayed unmatched. CDR3 length equals 14 residues. Germline V gene sequence: CDR1 MDHEN, CDR2 SYDVKM. In DNA form, the CDR3 reads TGTGCCAGCAGGCCCGGGACAGGGGTAACTGAAGCTTTCTTT. Amino acids: CASRPGTGVTEAFF.

This clone has only a few counts. This chain joins TRBV5-1 and TRBJ2-2, with D maybe TRBD2 (6 bases). The germline V gene has CDR1 SGHRS and CDR2 YFSETQ. The ends were cut back, 4 bases at V and 5 bases at J, with 12 bases in the middle. The CDR3 covers 14 residues. The CDR3 region is CASSPGGPTGELFF. The CDR3 DNA reads as TGCGCCAGCAGCCCCGGAGGGCCAACCGGGGAGCTGTTTTTT.

This clone was seen at least ten times. V usage is TRBV28 and J usage is TRBJ2-5; 13 bases line up with TRBD2. Losses at the gene ends were 6 bases for V and 4 bases for J; bases not matched to a gene: 5. Germline values: CDR1 MDHEN, CDR2 SYDVKM. The CDR3 contains 15 residues. The CDR3 DNA reads TGTGCCAGCAGCCGACTAGCGGGAGGATCAGAGACCCAGTACTTC. Its translation is CASSRLAGGSETQYF.

The gene calls are TRBV2 and TRBJ1-4; a possible D gene is TRBD1 (5 bases). Germline CDR1 SNHLY, CDR2 FYNNEI. V dropped 7 bases and J dropped 4 bases, with 13 bases sitting between them. There are 14 residues in the CDR3. CDR3 sequence reads: CASKFGTYNEKLFF. The CDR3 DNA sequence: TGTGCCAGCAAGTTCGGGACCTATAATGAAAAACTGTTTTTT.

The J gene is TRBJ2-2, the V gene TRBV18, with D unresolved. V was clipped by 1 base and J by 4 bases, with 4 bases between them. There are 13 residues in the CDR3. Germline V gene lookup returns CDR1 KGHSH and CDR2 LQKENI. CDR3 loop: CASSPQTTGELFF. For the CDR3, the DNA is TGTGCCAGCTCACCACAGACCACCGGGGAGCTGTTTTTT. The whole variable domain, filled in from reference TRBV18 and TRBJ2-2, reads NAGVMQNPRHLVRRRGQEARLRCSPMKGHSHVYWYRQLPEEGLKFMVYLQKENIIDESGMPKERFSAEFPKEGPSILRIQQVVRGDSAAYFCASSPQTTGELFFGEGSRLTVL.

This clone was recorded many times. CDR3 protein: CAISGPGVYGYTF. In nucleotides, the CDR3 is TGTGCCATCAGCGGCCCAGGGGTCTATGGCTACACCTTC. The chain recombines TRBV10-3 with TRBJ1-2; D perhaps matches TRBD1 (6 bases). The germline CDR1 and CDR2 sequences are ENHRY and SYGVKD. Trimming cost V 6 bases and J 4 bases, with 12 bases left between them. The CDR3 consists of 13 residues.

This clone was counted at least ten times. The gene calls are TRBV18 and TRBJ1-1; the D gene is possibly TRBD1 (6 bases). Trimming took 1 base from V and 6 from J, leaving 6 bases between them. The CDR3 has 12 amino acids. The germline gives CDR1 KGHSH, CDR2 LQKENI. The CDR3 protein is CASSPRGPEAFF. DNA of the CDR3: TGTGCCAGCTCACCACGGGGGCCTGAAGCTTTCTTT.

The V call is TRBV6-5, the J call TRBJ2-5, with D possibly matching TRBD2 (6 bases). This CDR3 spans 14 amino acids. V gave up 2 bases and J gave up 4 bases, with 11 bases separating them. Per germline, CDR1 MNHEY and CDR2 SVGAGI. CDR3 protein: CASSYPGTGETQYF. DNA of the CDR3: TGTGCCAGCAGTTACCCCGGGACTGGAGAGACCCAGTACTTC.

This clone was detected only a few times. V gene TRBV6-6 combines with J gene TRBJ2-6; D uncertain. The CDR3 runs 16 residues. V lost 8 bases and J 0 bases, leaving 14 bases between the germline ends. Germline loops: CDR1 MNHNY, CDR2 SVGAGI (reference sequence). The CDR3 nucleotides read TGTGCCAGCCTCAAGCTGAAAGGCTCTGGGGCCAACGTCCTGACTTTC. Protein: CASLKLKGSGANVLTF.

This clone occurred a few times. The gene calls are TRBV4-2 and TRBJ1-1; D gene ambiguous. CDR1 LGHNA and CDR2 YNFKEQ come from the germline V gene. The CDR3 sequence is 15 residues long. Trimming left V 1 base short and J 4 bases short, with 13 bases between. The CDR3: CASSQVALLGTEAFF. The CDR3 DNA sequence: TGTGCCAGCAGCCAAGTAGCACTTCTTGGCACTGAAGCTTTCTTT.

This clone has only a few counts. J is TRBJ2-2 and V is TRBV7-2; perhaps TRBD2 as D (5 bases). CDR3 size: 14 residues. Trimming left V 1 base short and J 3 bases short, with 6 bases between. From germline, CDR1 is SGHTA and CDR2 FQGNSA. The CDR3 region is CASSLVRDTGELFF. The CDR3 DNA reads as TGTGCCAGCAGCTTAGTGCGGGACACCGGGGAGCTGTTTTTT.